Sequencing of this TCR beta chain was carried out in a study of blood T cells in healthy people across ages. Study conclusions and caveats: For the donors, CMV status was unknown and possibly confounded expanded clonotype changes. More naive CD4+ cells and higher diversity marked long-lived donors relative to aged donors. One million T cells yielded diversity estimates that were considered underestimates.

The authors ran a second PCR of about 7 to 11 cycles using a sample-barcoded 5' primer and a J-beta primer mix. Every cDNA was tagged by a template-switch adaptor with 12 random nucleotides. MiXCR was run by TCRdb on the 5' RACE reads, yielding one entry per CDR3 protein. The profile shows 600,000 to 650,000 distinct CDR3 sequences, roughly three fifths of them singletons. The CDR3 length is 17 residues. Concerning this clonotype: What it binds is unknown.

The chain joins TRBV21-1 to TRBJ2-3; TRBD2, the D gene given by the table, was not confirmed from the DNA. TRBV21-1 counts as a pseudogene. The specimen was blood. This receptor was taken from a man between 60 and 70 years old in good health. DNA for the CDR3: TGTGCCAGCAGCAAAGCTGGCGCTCCCGGGAGCACAGATACGCAGTATTTT. Translation: CASSKAGAPGSTDTQYF.